The rows below give T cell receptor beta chains drawn from one sample of a study of blood T cell repertoires in COVID-19. The repertoire was sequenced with immunoSEQ multiplex PCR; TCRdb's copy has only in-frame clones and lacks some. The sample has roughly 220,000 clones; 80% to 90% are singletons. Specimen: PBMCs or T cells enriched from blood (not recorded which). The receptors stem from a woman between 45 and 60 years old with acute COVID-19. CDR3s include the opening cysteine and the closing phenylalanine or tryptophan. The order of the fields is V gene, clone size, J gene, D gene, CDR3 protein, CDR3 DNA. The D gene is left open where the match is weak. Some rows have no size entry. The others give once, few or many, or a class for an expanded clone.

V gene: TRBV13; clone size: .; J gene: TRBJ2-7; D gene: TRBD2; CDR3 protein: CASSSGLAYSYEQYF; CDR3 DNA: TGTGCCAGCAGTTCCGGACTAGCGTATTCCTACGAGCAGTACTTC
V gene: TRBV11-2; clone size: .; J gene: TRBJ2-5; D gene: .; CDR3 protein: CASSLAPGEETQYF; CDR3 DNA: TGTGCCAGCAGCTTAGCGCCTGGGGAGGAGACCCAGTACTTC
V gene: TRBV9; clone size: .; J gene: TRBJ2-7; D gene: .; CDR3 protein: CASSGSETPYEQYF; CDR3 DNA: TGTGCCAGCAGCGGGTCGGAGACCCCCTACGAGCAGTACTTC
V gene: TRBV9; clone size: .; J gene: TRBJ1-1; D gene: TRBD1; CDR3 protein: CASSTGQGLNTEAFF; CDR3 DNA: TGTGCCAGCAGCACCGGACAGGGGTTGAACACTGAAGCTTTCTTT
V gene: TRBV28; clone size: .; J gene: TRBJ2-7; D gene: TRBD2; CDR3 protein: CASSTLPSGRLSYEQYF; CDR3 DNA: TGTGCCAGCAGTACTCTCCCTAGCGGGAGGCTGTCCTACGAGCAGTACTTC
V gene: TRBV27; clone size: .; J gene: TRBJ2-7; D gene: .; CDR3 protein: CASSPGGGGYEQYF; CDR3 DNA: TGTGCCAGTTCTCCTGGAGGGGGGGGCTACGAGCAGTACTTC
V gene: TRBV19; clone size: .; J gene: TRBJ2-5; D gene: .; CDR3 protein: CASSMQYQETQYF; CDR3 DNA: TGTGCCAGCTCGATGCAGTACCAAGAGACCCAGTACTTC
V gene: TRBV2; clone size: .; J gene: TRBJ1-1; D gene: TRBD1; CDR3 protein: CASTIALGQGAEAFF; CDR3 DNA: TGTGCCAGCACGATAGCACTGGGACAGGGGGCTGAAGCTTTCTTT
V gene: TRBV3-1/TRBV3-2; clone size: .; J gene: TRBJ1-3; D gene: .; CDR3 protein: CASGPGSGNTIYF; CDR3 DNA: TGTGCCAGCGGGCCCGGCTCTGGAAACACCATATATTTT
V gene: TRBV15; clone size: .; J gene: TRBJ1-4; D gene: .; CDR3 protein: CATSRDWGRDDEKLFF; CDR3 DNA: TGTGCCACCAGCAGGGATTGGGGCAGGGATGATGAAAAACTGTTTTTT
V gene: TRBV7-9; clone size: .; J gene: TRBJ2-7; D gene: .; CDR3 protein: CASEMISSYEQYF; CDR3 DNA: TGTGCCAGCGAAATGATTAGCTCCTACGAGCAGTACTTC
V gene: TRBV3-1/TRBV3-2; clone size: .; J gene: TRBJ2-3; D gene: .; CDR3 protein: CASSPSTDTQYF; CDR3 DNA: TGTGCCAGCAGCCCAAGCACAGATACGCAGTATTTT
V gene: TRBV5-1; clone size: .; J gene: TRBJ2-3; D gene: .; CDR3 protein: CASSSLLAEISTDTQYF; CDR3 DNA: TGCGCCAGCAGCTCCTTATTAGCGGAAATTAGCACAGATACGCAGTATTTT
V gene: TRBV2; clone size: .; J gene: TRBJ1-1; D gene: TRBD1; CDR3 protein: CASGQSGTAAFF; CDR3 DNA: TGTGCCAGCGGCCAGTCCGGGACAGCAGCTTTCTTT
V gene: TRBV7-9; clone size: .; J gene: TRBJ1-1; D gene: .; CDR3 protein: CASSYKQGLNTEAFF; CDR3 DNA: TGTGCCAGCAGCTATAAACAGGGCCTGAACACTGAAGCTTTCTTT
V gene: TRBV29-1; clone size: .; J gene: TRBJ2-1; D gene: TRBD1; CDR3 protein: CSVRTGGSTYNEQFF; CDR3 DNA: TGCAGCGTTCGTACAGGGGGAAGCACCTACAATGAGCAGTTCTTC
V gene: TRBV15; clone size: .; J gene: TRBJ2-5; D gene: TRBD2; CDR3 protein: CATRKGLVIRETQYF; CDR3 DNA: TGTGCCACCAGAAAGGGACTAGTCATTCGAGAGACCCAGTACTTC
V gene: TRBV14; clone size: .; J gene: TRBJ2-1; D gene: .; CDR3 protein: CASSQDLFRSSYNEQFF; CDR3 DNA: TGTGCCAGCAGCCAAGATTTGTTTAGAAGCTCCTACAATGAGCAGTTCTTC
V gene: TRBV5-1; clone size: .; J gene: TRBJ2-1; D gene: .; CDR3 protein: CASSWGLDKGNEQFF; CDR3 DNA: TGCGCCAGCAGTTGGGGGCTAGACAAGGGCAATGAGCAGTTCTTC
V gene: TRBV15; clone size: .; J gene: TRBJ1-1; D gene: .; CDR3 protein: CATSRQGGSTEAFF; CDR3 DNA: TGTGCCACCAGCAGACAGGGAGGGAGCACTGAAGCTTTCTTT
V gene: TRBV18; clone size: once; J gene: TRBJ2-7; D gene: .; CDR3 protein: CASSPRTAHSYEQYF; CDR3 DNA: TGTGCCAGCTCACCACGGACAGCTCACTCCTACGAGCAGTACTTC
V gene: TRBV6-4; clone size: once; J gene: TRBJ1-3; D gene: .; CDR3 protein: CASSLQASGNTIYF; CDR3 DNA: TGTGCCAGCAGTTTACAGGCCTCTGGAAACACCATATATTTT
V gene: TRBV3-1/TRBV3-2; clone size: .; J gene: TRBJ2-4; D gene: TRBD2; CDR3 protein: CASSQGGLARADIQYF; CDR3 DNA: TGTGCCAGCAGCCAAGGGGGACTAGCCCGAGCGGACATTCAGTACTTC
V gene: TRBV29-1; clone size: .; J gene: TRBJ2-1; D gene: TRBD1; CDR3 protein: CSDGQGPYNEQFF; CDR3 DNA: TGCAGCGACGGACAGGGTCCCTACAATGAGCAGTTCTTC
V gene: TRBV27; clone size: .; J gene: TRBJ1-6; D gene: TRBD1; CDR3 protein: CASSSTGSLHF; CDR3 DNA: TGTGCCAGCAGTTCGACAGGGAGCCTCCACTTT
V gene: TRBV7-9; clone size: .; J gene: TRBJ2-3; D gene: TRBD1; CDR3 protein: CASSPGQGESTDTQYF; CDR3 DNA: TGTGCCAGCAGCCCAGGACAGGGGGAGAGCACAGATACGCAGTATTTT
V gene: TRBV7-9; clone size: .; J gene: TRBJ2-7; D gene: TRBD1; CDR3 protein: CASSQGQGAYEQYF; CDR3 DNA: TGTGCCAGCAGCCAGGGTCAGGGGGCTTACGAGCAGTACTTC
V gene: TRBV7-9; clone size: .; J gene: TRBJ2-5; D gene: .; CDR3 protein: CASSRQSQETQYF; CDR3 DNA: TGTGCCAGCAGTCGACAGAGCCAAGAGACCCAGTACTTC
V gene: TRBV28; clone size: .; J gene: TRBJ1-6; D gene: .; CDR3 protein: CASSFVIGQGQSPLHF; CDR3 DNA: TGTGCCAGCAGTTTCGTCATTGGTCAGGGTCAATCACCCCTCCACTTT
V gene: TRBV5-1; clone size: .; J gene: TRBJ1-1; D gene: .; CDR3 protein: CASSPPGGLSDTEAFF; CDR3 DNA: TGCGCCAGCAGCCCCCCCGGGGGGCTGTCGGACACTGAAGCTTTCTTT
V gene: TRBV28; clone size: .; J gene: TRBJ1-2; D gene: .; CDR3 protein: CATLITASYGYTF; CDR3 DNA: TGTGCCACCTTAATCACAGCCTCCTATGGCTACACCTTC
V gene: TRBV28; clone size: once; J gene: TRBJ2-1; D gene: .; CDR3 protein: CASSFSFRGDEQFF; CDR3 DNA: TGTGCCAGCAGTTTTTCCTTCAGGGGGGATGAGCAGTTCTTC
V gene: TRBV27; clone size: .; J gene: TRBJ1-2; D gene: TRBD1; CDR3 protein: CASSWAQGAKGYTF; CDR3 DNA: TGTGCCAGCAGTTGGGCACAGGGGGCGAAGGGCTACACCTTC
V gene: TRBV6-1; clone size: .; J gene: TRBJ1-4; D gene: .; CDR3 protein: CASSEREAFYEKLFF; CDR3 DNA: TGTGCCAGCAGTGAAAGGGAGGCATTTTATGAAAAACTGTTTTTT
V gene: TRBV5-1; clone size: .; J gene: TRBJ1-1; D gene: TRBD1; CDR3 protein: CASSRGTVNTEAFF; CDR3 DNA: TGCGCCAGCAGCAGGGGGACAGTGAACACTGAAGCTTTCTTT
V gene: TRBV5-8; clone size: .; J gene: TRBJ2-5; D gene: TRBD2; CDR3 protein: CASSRGLLAGVPQETQYF; CDR3 DNA: TGTGCCAGCAGCAGAGGGTTACTAGCGGGAGTCCCCCAAGAGACCCAGTACTTC
V gene: TRBV27; clone size: .; J gene: TRBJ1-4; D gene: .; CDR3 protein: CASSSNEGATNEKLFF; CDR3 DNA: TGTGCCAGCAGCAGCAACGAGGGTGCAACTAATGAAAAACTGTTTTTT
V gene: TRBV3-1/TRBV3-2; clone size: once; J gene: TRBJ1-1; D gene: TRBD1; CDR3 protein: CASSQRQGRDTEAFF; CDR3 DNA: TGTGCCAGCAGCCAAAGACAGGGGAGGGACACTGAAGCTTTCTTT
V gene: TRBV29-1; clone size: .; J gene: TRBJ2-7; D gene: TRBD1; CDR3 protein: CSADRGIGEQYF; CDR3 DNA: TGCAGCGCCGACAGGGGAATTGGCGAGCAGTACTTC
V gene: TRBV24-1; clone size: .; J gene: TRBJ2-1; D gene: TRBD2; CDR3 protein: CTTSEPWRLAGDGEQFF; CDR3 DNA: TGTACCACCAGTGAACCTTGGCGTCTAGCGGGAGATGGAGAGCAGTTCTTC
V gene: TRBV2; clone size: .; J gene: TRBJ1-1; D gene: .; CDR3 protein: CASSLSNTEAFF; CDR3 DNA: TGTGCCAGCTCACTTTCTAATACTGAAGCTTTCTTT
V gene: TRBV7-3; clone size: once; J gene: TRBJ2-1; D gene: TRBD1; CDR3 protein: CASSPTGVSEQFF; CDR3 DNA: TGTGCCAGCAGCCCGACAGGGGTCAGTGAGCAGTTCTTC
V gene: TRBV29-1; clone size: .; J gene: TRBJ1-2; D gene: TRBD1; CDR3 protein: CSVEGQGFEGYTF; CDR3 DNA: TGCAGCGTTGAGGGACAGGGCTTTGAAGGCTACACCTTC
V gene: TRBV18; clone size: once; J gene: TRBJ2-2; D gene: TRBD2; CDR3 protein: CASSLRLAGGSSNTGELFF; CDR3 DNA: TGTGCCAGCTCACTCCGACTAGCGGGAGGGTCCTCGAACACCGGGGAGCTGTTTTTT
V gene: TRBV3-1/TRBV3-2; clone size: .; J gene: TRBJ2-1; D gene: .; CDR3 protein: CASSPGFNEQFF; CDR3 DNA: TGTGCCAGCAGCCCAGGCTTCAATGAGCAGTTCTTC
V gene: TRBV28; clone size: .; J gene: TRBJ2-1; D gene: .; CDR3 protein: CASSSFGSPSSYNEQFF; CDR3 DNA: TGTGCCAGCAGTAGCTTCGGGTCGCCGAGCTCCTACAATGAGCAGTTCTTC
V gene: TRBV18; clone size: .; J gene: TRBJ2-7; D gene: TRBD2; CDR3 protein: CASSPAGLAGGDEQYF; CDR3 DNA: TGTGCCAGCTCACCCGCCGGACTAGCGGGAGGGGACGAGCAGTACTTC
V gene: TRBV7-8; clone size: .; J gene: TRBJ1-3; D gene: .; CDR3 protein: CASSLVPDGSSATIYF; CDR3 DNA: TGTGCCAGCAGCTTAGTTCCGGACGGGAGTTCAGCCACCATATATTTT
V gene: TRBV7-2; clone size: .; J gene: TRBJ1-4; D gene: .; CDR3 protein: CASSLGRGGEKLFF; CDR3 DNA: TGTGCCAGCAGCTTAGGCAGGGGTGGCGAAAAACTGTTTTTT
V gene: TRBV5-6; clone size: .; J gene: TRBJ2-3; D gene: TRBD2; CDR3 protein: CASSFSGRAGNTQYF; CDR3 DNA: TGTGCCAGCAGCTTCAGCGGGAGGGCCGGAAATACGCAGTATTTT
V gene: TRBV10-3; clone size: .; J gene: TRBJ1-5; D gene: .; CDR3 protein: CAISEGPGSNQPQHF; CDR3 DNA: TGTGCCATCAGTGAGGGGCCAGGGAGCAATCAGCCCCAGCATTTT
V gene: TRBV7-2; clone size: once; J gene: TRBJ2-1; D gene: .; CDR3 protein: CASSLGSGVGEQFF; CDR3 DNA: TGTGCCAGCAGCTTAGGATCGGGAGTAGGTGAGCAGTTCTTC
V gene: TRBV7-9; clone size: .; J gene: TRBJ2-3; D gene: TRBD2; CDR3 protein: CASSGSGSSGTQYF; CDR3 DNA: TGTGCCAGCAGCGGTAGCGGGAGTAGTGGTACGCAGTATTTT